This T cell receptor (beta chain) was observed in a study of T cell repertoires in cytomegalovirus infection. Study at large: Well-studied HLA-B-restricted CMV epitopes were used in the study alongside recently identified HLA-C-restricted ones.

The count of this clonotype is one. Its antigen is undetermined. From the reads, TCRdb called clonotypes with MiXCR, one entry per CDR3 protein. Of about a million distinct CDR3 sequences listed, under 40% were seen once; the top ten hold under 15%. The source material was cultured CD8+ T cells from PBMCs, sampled from culture after CMV antigen stimulation. This TCR was sampled from a human donor in good health (CMV status not recorded). Some clones in this sample may be carry-over from other donors' samples.

In nucleotides, the CDR3 is TGTGCCACCAGTGCCCAGGACAATGAGCAGTTCTTC. Translating gives CATSAQDNEQFF. The gene calls are TRBV24-1 and TRBJ2-1; D gene unclear. Germline loops: CDR1 KGHDR, CDR2 SFDVKD. The CDR3 contains 12 residues. Trimming left V 5 bases short and J 5 bases short, with 6 bases between.